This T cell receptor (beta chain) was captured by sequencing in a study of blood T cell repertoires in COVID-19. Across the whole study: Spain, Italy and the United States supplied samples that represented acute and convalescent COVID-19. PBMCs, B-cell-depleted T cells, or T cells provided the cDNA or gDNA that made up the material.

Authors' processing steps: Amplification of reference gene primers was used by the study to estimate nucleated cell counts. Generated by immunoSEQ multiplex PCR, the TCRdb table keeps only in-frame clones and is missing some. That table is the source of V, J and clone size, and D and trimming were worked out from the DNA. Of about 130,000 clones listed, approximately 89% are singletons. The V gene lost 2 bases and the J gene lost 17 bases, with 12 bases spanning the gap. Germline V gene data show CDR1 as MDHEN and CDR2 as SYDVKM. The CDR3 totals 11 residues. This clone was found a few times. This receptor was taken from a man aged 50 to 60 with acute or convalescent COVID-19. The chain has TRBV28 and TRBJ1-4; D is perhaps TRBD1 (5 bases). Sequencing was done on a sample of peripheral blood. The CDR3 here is CASSLGARFFF. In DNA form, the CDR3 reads TGTGCCAGCAGTTTAGGGGCCAGATTTTTTTTT.